A single sample is the source of the 21 T cell receptor beta chains below, sequenced in a study of T cell changes during pregnancy in multiple sclerosis. Data came from immunoSEQ multiplex PCR; TCRdb stores just in-frame clones and leaves some out. In the table there are approximately 59,000 clones, 80% to 95% of which are singletons. The material was CD4+ T cells from peripheral blood mononuclear cells, obtained before pregnancy. The receptors come from a female donor with multiple sclerosis, enrolled in a pregnancy study.

A remark on this clone: This sample also contains other DNA sequences that code for the same CDR3. The V gene is TRBV7-2, the J gene TRBJ2-5; 7 bases line up with TRBD2. There are 14 residues in the CDR3. The germline V gene encodes CDR1 SGHTA and CDR2 FQGNSA. After removal of 3 bases from V and 5 bases from J, the junction contained 6 bases not matched to a gene. CDR3 protein: CASSLTSSGETQYF. For the CDR3, the DNA is TGTGCCAGCAGCTTGACTAGCAGTGGGGAGACCCAGTACTTC.

The chain uses TRBV27 and TRBJ2-7, with TRBD1 identical over 9 bases. Germline CDR1 reads MNHEY; CDR2 reads SMNVEV (reference sequence). The CDR3 length is 15 residues. V lost 4 bases and J lost 4; bases outside the gene matches: 8. The CDR3 here is CASSSYRGLGYEQYF. CDR3 DNA: TGTGCCAGCAGTTCGTACAGGGGGCTAGGATACGAGCAGTACTTC.

The J gene is TRBJ1-3, the V gene TRBV18; maybe TRBD1 (6 bases). Germline CDR1 and CDR2: KGHSH and LQKENI. This CDR3 spans 15 amino acids. With 3 bases removed from V and 0 bases from J, the gap between germline ends came to 9 bases. Here the CDR3 reads CASSPPDSSGNTIYF. The CDR3, as DNA: TGTGCCAGCTCACCGCCGGACAGCTCTGGAAACACCATATATTTT. Based on the CDR3 plus reference TRBV18 and TRBJ1-3, the full variable domain is NAGVMQNPRHLVRRRGQEARLRCSPMKGHSHVYWYRQLPEEGLKFMVYLQKENIIDESGMPKERFSAEFPKEGPSILRIQQVVRGDSAAYFCASSPPDSSGNTIYFGEGSWLTVV.

The chain links TRBV18 to TRBJ2-2, with 9 nucleotides matching TRBD1. CDR3 length equals 19 residues. CDR1 KGHSH and CDR2 LQKENI come from the germline V gene. V lost 3 bases to trimming and J lost 2 bases; unmatched junction nucleotides: 13. This CDR3 is CASSPTGTGTSSNTGELFF. The CDR3 region has the DNA TGTGCCAGCTCACCTACCGGGACAGGGACTTCTTCTAACACCGGGGAGCTGTTTTTT.

J is TRBJ2-1 and V is TRBV5-1, with 7 bases lining up with TRBD2. Germline V gene data show CDR1 as SGHRS and CDR2 as YFSETQ. After removal of 4 bases from V and 4 bases from J, the junction contained 8 bases not matched to a gene. The CDR3 has 15 amino acids. CDR3 sequence: CASSPSGLIYNEQFF. The CDR3 region has the DNA TGCGCCAGCAGCCCTTCGGGACTAATTTACAATGAGCAGTTCTTC. The variable domain in full, completed from reference TRBV5-1 and TRBJ2-1, reads KAGVTQTPRYLIKTRGQQVTLSCSPISGHRSVSWYQQTPGQGLQFLFEYFSETQRNKGNFPGRFSGRQFSNSRSEMNVSTLELGDSALYLCASSPSGLIYNEQFFGPGTRLTVL.

Of note for this clone: This CDR3 is also generated by other DNA sequences in the sample. The chain joins TRBV19 to TRBJ1-2; D ambiguous. Trimming removed 3 bases from V and 1 base from J, with 6 bases in between. The CDR3 is 13 amino acids. The germline gives CDR1 LNHDA, CDR2 SQIVND (reference sequence). The CDR3 coding sequence is TGTGCCAGTAGTATCTCGGGTAACTATGGCTACACCTTC. Translating gives CASSISGNYGYTF.

The V call is TRBV6-6, the J call TRBJ2-7, with 8 positions matching TRBD1. J was trimmed by 1 base and V by 7 bases; bases with no gene match: 6. This CDR3 region has 14 residues. Germline lookup yields CDR1 MNHNY and CDR2 SVGAGI (reference sequence). The CDR3 DNA is TGTGCCAGCACCACCCGGACAGGGTCCTACGAGCAGTACTTC. It specifies CASTTRTGSYEQYF.

The chain recombines TRBV6-5 with TRBJ1-1; D is unclear. Germline loops: CDR1 MNHEY, CDR2 SVGAGI. Between the trimmed V and J ends, which lost 5 bases and 0 bases, there was a span of 10 bases. The CDR3 covers 14 residues. The CDR3 sequence: CASSEQSMNTEAFF. The CDR3 DNA sequence: TGTGCCAGCAGTGAACAGAGTATGAACACTGAAGCTTTCTTT.

A few counts support this clone. This chain uses TRBV11-2 with TRBJ1-3; TRBD1 aligns across 7 bases. This CDR3 spans 14 amino acids. The trim removed 5 bases at V and 7 bases at J, leaving 8 bases unmatched. Germline V gene sequence: CDR1 SGHAT, CDR2 FQNNGV. CDR3 sequence (DNA): TGTGCCAGCAGCACGAGGGGGCAAGGGAACACCATATATTTT. Protein sequence: CASSTRGQGNTIYF.

The chain uses TRBV13 and TRBJ2-5; 8 nucleotides agree with TRBD2. Germline trimming cut 0 bases from V and 3 bases from J; bases unmatched to any gene: 6. There are 16 residues in the CDR3. CDR1 is PRHDT, CDR2 FYEKMQ, per germline (reference sequence). CDR3 protein: CASSLGLAVTKETQYF. The CDR3 DNA follows: TGTGCCAGCAGCTTAGGACTAGCGGTCACCAAAGAGACCCAGTACTTC.

The chain links TRBV18 to TRBJ1-1; D is perhaps TRBD1 (5 bases). This CDR3 spans 15 amino acids. CDR1 and CDR2 from the germline V gene are KGHSH and LQKENI. The ends were cut back, 1 base at V and 1 base at J, with 10 bases in the middle. The CDR3 region is CASSPLQGSNTEAFF. The DNA for the CDR3 is TGTGCCAGCTCACCACTGCAGGGTTCGAACACTGAAGCTTTCTTT.

The chain links TRBV10-3 to TRBJ2-1; D is undetermined. Trimming cost V 3 bases and J 3 bases, with 12 bases left between them. Germline V gene sequence: CDR1 ENHRY, CDR2 SYGVKD. The CDR3 loop spans 15 amino acids. Here the CDR3 DNA reads TGTGCCATCAGTGATGGCGGAGCGTTCTACAATGAGCAGTTCTTC. This gives the protein CAISDGGAFYNEQFF.

This clone was seen just once. The chain carries TRBV19 and TRBJ1-2; 9 positions agree with TRBD1. The trim removed 5 bases at V and 8 bases at J, leaving 9 bases unmatched. The CDR3 totals 14 residues. Germline V lookup: CDR1 LNHDA, CDR2 SQIVND (reference sequence). CDR3 protein: CASSPRGTGQGYTF. CDR3 bases: TGTGCCAGTAGTCCACGGGGGACAGGGCAGGGCTACACCTTC.

The chain is built from TRBV7-6 and TRBJ1-3, with TRBD1 identical over 7 bases. CDR1 is SGHVS and CDR2 is FNYEAQ in the germline V gene. CDR3 length: 17 residues. Trimming took 5 bases from V and 1 from J; bases not matched to a gene: 11. CDR3 nucleotides: TGTGCCAGCAGCGATCTATTCGACAGGGTATCTGGAAACACCATATATTTT. This translates into CASSDLFDRVSGNTIYF.

CDR3 bases: TGTGCTAGTGCCCTAAGGACTAGCGGGATATACTACGAGCAGTACTTC. Amino acids: CASALRTSGIYYEQYF. The rearrangement uses TRBV12-5 and TRBJ2-7; 12 nucleotides align to TRBD2. V was pared by 7 bases and J by 3 bases, with 10 bases of the junction left unmatched. The CDR3 contains 16 residues. The V gene's germline CDR1 is LGHNT and CDR2 FRNRAP.

The rearrangement uses TRBV18 and TRBJ2-7; no definite D call. Trimming stripped 2 bases from V and 5 bases from J, with 7 bases between. The germline V gene encodes CDR1 KGHSH and CDR2 LQKENI. This CDR3 spans 12 amino acids. This chain's CDR3 is CASSPTVNEQYF. The DNA of the CDR3 is TGTGCCAGCTCACCAACAGTAAACGAGCAGTACTTC.

This clone is judged medium-sized. The chain combines TRBV11-3 with TRBJ2-3; a possible D gene is TRBD1 (6 bases). V was trimmed by 1 base and J by 1 base, leaving 12 bases between them. The germline V gene has CDR1 SGHNT and CDR2 YENEEA. The CDR3 covers 16 residues. The CDR3 DNA reads TGTGCCAGCAGCTTAGTCCAGGGGTTGGGCACAGATACGCAGTATTTT. This encodes CASSLVQGLGTDTQYF.

The CDR3 nucleotides are TGTGCCAGCAGCCCCCGCGGGGAGACCCAGTACTTC. It codes for CASSPRGETQYF. This rearrangement joins TRBV7-2 to TRBJ2-5; tentatively, D is TRBD2 (5 bases). The V gene lost 5 bases and the J gene lost 5 bases, with 9 bases spanning the gap. Germline V gene lookup returns CDR1 SGHTA and CDR2 FQGNSA. The CDR3 runs 12 residues.

This chain connects TRBV7-2 to TRBJ1-5; TRBD1 agrees at 7 bases. V was pared by 4 bases and J by 5 bases, with 8 bases of the junction left unmatched. CDR1 is SGHTA, CDR2 FQGNSA, per germline. This CDR3 spans 15 amino acids. Written as DNA, the CDR3 is TGTGCCAGCAGCTCCCAGGACAGGTGGGATCAGCCCCAGCATTTT. It encodes CASSSQDRWDQPQHF.

This sequence joins TRBV19 and TRBJ2-1; TRBD2 matches 10 bases. V shed 5 bases, J shed 5 bases, and the junction held 6 bases outside the gene matches. Germline V gene lookup returns CDR1 LNHDA and CDR2 SQIVND (reference sequence). The CDR3 length is 15 residues. CDR3 in amino acids: CASSLRTSGNNEQFF. Written as DNA, the CDR3 is TGTGCCAGTAGTCTAAGGACTAGCGGAAACAATGAGCAGTTCTTC.

This chain links TRBV5-5 with TRBJ1-5; 7 bases map to TRBD1. Trimming took 4 bases from V and 6 from J; bases not matched to a gene: 7. CDR1 and CDR2 from the germline V gene are SGHKS and YYEKEE (reference sequence). The CDR3 loop spans 14 amino acids. The chain's CDR3 is CASSLYRGGQPQHF. DNA of the CDR3: TGTGCCAGCAGCCTCTACAGGGGAGGTCAGCCCCAGCATTTT.